The T cell receptor (beta chain) under discussion was sequenced for a study of blood T cell repertoires in COVID-19. Study overall: Some COVID-19 samples were acute and others convalescent; all came from the United States, Italy and Spain. PBMCs, B-cell-depleted T cells, or T cells provided the cDNA or gDNA that made up the material.

Per the original data handling: Researchers report that nucleated cell counts were estimated from reference gene primer amplification. Using immunoSEQ multiplex PCR, the repertoire was profiled, and TCRdb retains in-frame clones only, with some absent. For V, J and clone size, that table is used; D and trimming come from the DNA. The top ten hold roughly 12% of the sample, which has hundreds of thousands of clones, approximately 90% seen once. In Seattle, patients joined the study during active infection and were tracked longitudinally. The CDR3 extends over 15 amino acids. J lost 7 bases, V lost 5 bases, and 13 bases had no gene match. From germline, CDR1 is PRHDT and CDR2 FYEKMQ (reference sequence).

The TCR originated in a woman between 45 and 60 years old with COVID-19, enrolled during active disease. This chain links TRBV13 with TRBJ2-7, with TRBD1 identical over 8 bases. The sequenced sample consisted of peripheral blood. This chain's CDR3 is CASSTRRTGPGEQYF. The CDR3 region has the DNA TGTGCCAGCAGCACCCGCCGGACAGGGCCGGGGGAGCAGTACTTC.